The 17 T cell receptor beta chains below come from one sample, sequenced in a study of neurological immune-mediated disorders. In TCRdb, the 5' RACE reads were re-called with MiXCR into one record per CDR3 protein. The table has 100,000 or so distinct CDR3 sequences, around 3.4% seen once. The sample consisted of PBMCs. The receptors shown here come from a woman aged 18 to 35 with multiple sclerosis.

Many counts were recorded for this clonotype. The J gene is TRBJ2-1, the V gene TRBV20-1; tentatively, D is TRBD2 (6 bases). The germline V gene has CDR1 DFQATT and CDR2 SNEGSKA (reference sequence). The CDR3 extends over 13 amino acids. The ends were cut back, 2 bases at V and 9 bases at J, with 14 bases in the middle. Here the CDR3 reads CSARMYGSGEQFF. CDR3 DNA: TGCAGTGCTAGAATGTACGGGAGTGGTGAGCAGTTCTTC.

Remarks on this clonotype: A much bigger clone sits one base away, suggesting this may be a read error. V gene TRBV5-6 combines with J gene TRBJ1-1, with D unresolved. Deletions cut 4 bases from V and 5 bases from J, with 9 bases between. Germline CDR1 is SGHDT and CDR2 is YYEEEE. The CDR3 runs to 12 residues. This CDR3 is CASSASLTEAFF. The CDR3 nucleotides are TGTGCCAGCAGCGCGAGTTTAACTGAAGCTTTCTTT.

There are many counts of this clonotype. The chain couples TRBV10-3 to TRBJ2-7; the match to TRBD1 covers 9 bases. V lost 5 bases and J lost 5; bases outside the gene matches: 7. Germline loops: CDR1 ENHRY, CDR2 SYGVKD. This CDR3 has 14 amino acids. The CDR3 region is CAISNKQGADEQYF. The CDR3 DNA is TGTGCCATCAGTAACAAACAGGGGGCCGACGAGCAGTACTTC.

The rearrangement links TRBV29-1 to TRBJ1-5; D is unresolved. Germline CDR1 reads SQVTM; CDR2 reads ANQGSEA. Trimming removed 7 bases at V and 7 bases at J, with 20 bases between. The CDR3 is 14 amino acids. The CDR3 region is CSALEASPGQPQHF. The CDR3 region has the DNA TGCAGCGCCCTGGAGGCCAGCCCAGGACAGCCCCAGCATTTT.

The rearrangement uses TRBV20-1 and TRBJ1-5; D is ambiguous. V was shortened by 6 bases and J by 2 bases, with 14 bases between the two germline ends. CDR3 length: 14 residues. In germline, CDR1 is DFQATT, CDR2 SNEGSKA (reference sequence). CDR3 residues: CSARQVRGNQPQHF. The CDR3 DNA reads as TGCAGTGCCAGGCAAGTCCGGGGCAATCAGCCCCAGCATTTT.

This chain joins TRBV5-1 and TRBJ1-1; 12 bases map to TRBD1. Per germline, CDR1 SGHRS and CDR2 YFSETQ. The V gene end was trimmed by 4 bases and the J gene end by 3 bases; junction bases not matched to a gene: 7. The CDR3 covers 16 residues. This CDR3 is CASSEGQGARYTEAFF. CDR3 DNA: TGCGCCAGCAGCGAGGGACAGGGGGCTCGGTACACTGAAGCTTTCTTT.

This clonotype appeared many times. The chain employs TRBV5-1 and TRBJ2-3, with 10 positions matching TRBD1. This CDR3 region has 15 residues. V shed 2 bases, J shed 3 bases, and the junction held 3 bases outside the gene matches. CDR1 is SGHRS, CDR2 YFSETQ, per germline. In DNA form, the CDR3 reads TGCGCCAGCAGCTTCCGGGACAGGGGAACAGATACGCAGTATTTT. It yields the protein CASSFRDRGTDTQYF. Based on the CDR3 plus reference TRBV5-1 and TRBJ2-3, the full variable domain is KAGVTQTPRYLIKTRGQQVTLSCSPISGHRSVSWYQQTPGQGLQFLFEYFSETQRNKGNFPGRFSGRQFSNSRSEMNVSTLELGDSALYLCASSFRDRGTDTQYFGPGTRLTVL.

This clonotype was seen at least ten times. The rearrangement joins TRBV20-1 to TRBJ2-7; TRBD1 is a possible D gene (6 bases). The CDR3 totals 13 residues. The V and J ends lost 6 bases and 7 bases respectively, with 19 bases between them. Per the germline V gene, CDR1 is DFQATT and CDR2 is SNEGSKA (reference sequence). CDR3 nucleotide sequence: TGCAGTGCCACCTTTACAGGGTTCGGAGAGCAGTACTTC. This sequence encodes CSATFTGFGEQYF.

This clonotype was detected many times. V usage is TRBV11-3 and J usage is TRBJ2-2; no firm D call. V lost 5 bases, J lost 3 bases, and 4 bases lay in between. The CDR3 loop spans 12 amino acids. Germline CDR1 SGHNT, CDR2 YENEEA. The CDR3 nucleotides read TGTGCCAGCAGCAGGGACACCGGGGAGCTGTTTTTT. Translation gives CASSRDTGELFF.

This clonotype showed up many times. J is TRBJ1-1 and V is TRBV6-1; D gene ambiguous. The CDR3 totals 13 residues. The V end was cut by 6 bases, the J end by 1 base, with 9 bases between. From germline, CDR1 is MNHNS and CDR2 SASEGT. CDR3 DNA sequence: TGTGCCAGCAGGGACTTCCCGAACACTGAAGCTTTCTTT. Residues: CASRDFPNTEAFF.

This clonotype was seen many times. The V call is TRBV7-2, the J call TRBJ1-2; D call uncertain. Per germline, CDR1 SGHTA and CDR2 FQGNSA. Trimming took 8 bases from V and 3 from J, leaving 16 bases between them. This CDR3 spans 14 amino acids. The DNA for the CDR3 is TGTGCCAGCGCTAAAGACACCCCGGACTATGGCTACACCTTC. It encodes CASAKDTPDYGYTF. Full variable domain (missing parts from reference TRBV7-2 and TRBJ1-2): GAGVSQSPSNKVTEKGKDVELRCDPISGHTALYWYRQSLGQGLEFLIYFQGNSAPDKSGLPSDRFSAERTGGSVSTLTIQRTQQEDSAVYLCASAKDTPDYGYTFGSGTRLTVV.

This clonotype was counted many times. The gene calls are TRBV24-1 and TRBJ1-1; D call uncertain. Trimming left V 1 base short and J 0 bases short, with 5 bases between. The CDR3 runs to 14 residues. CDR1 is KGHDR, CDR2 SFDVKD, per germline. CDR3: CATSDLSMNTEAFF. Written as DNA, the CDR3 is TGTGCCACCAGTGATTTATCAATGAACACTGAAGCTTTCTTT.

This clonotype occurred many times. This chain links TRBV5-1 with TRBJ1-1, with TRBD1 matching over 9 bases. J gave up 5 bases and V 2 bases, and 7 bases lay outside the gene matches. This CDR3 has 15 amino acids. The germline V gene has CDR1 SGHRS and CDR2 YFSETQ. The DNA for the CDR3 is TGCGCCAGCAGCTTTACAGGGGGCGGAGGGACTGAAGCTTTCTTT. It is translated as CASSFTGGGGTEAFF.

The sample holds many counts of this clonotype. The V and J genes are TRBV3-1 and TRBJ1-2; the D gene is possibly TRBD1 (5 bases). The germline V and J ends were trimmed by 3 bases and 6 bases, with 14 bases remaining between them. From germline, CDR1 is LGHDT and CDR2 YNNKEL (reference sequence). This CDR3 spans 14 amino acids. CDR3 loop: CASSHEQGIHGYTF. The DNA of the CDR3 is TGTGCCAGCAGCCATGAGCAGGGAATACATGGCTACACCTTC.

This clonotype was detected many times. The gene calls are TRBV7-2 and TRBJ2-7; 8 nucleotides line up with TRBD1. The CDR3 runs to 15 residues. Looked up from germline, CDR1 is SGHTA and CDR2 is FQGNSA. V was pared by 5 bases and J by 3 bases, with 9 bases of the junction left unmatched. CDR3 sequence reads: CASSPTGGLVYEQYF. For the CDR3, the DNA is TGTGCCAGCAGCCCAACAGGGGGTCTCGTCTACGAGCAGTACTTC.

This clonotype was detected many times. The chain couples TRBV29-1 to TRBJ1-1, with a possible D match to TRBD1 (6 bases). V was cut by 6 bases and J by 4 bases, with 15 bases left in between. The CDR3 is 13 amino acids. Looked up from germline, CDR1 is SQVTM and CDR2 is ANQGSEA. Here the CDR3 DNA reads TGCAGCGTCTGGGAGGGGGGTGGCACTGAAGCTTTCTTT. Translating it yields CSVWEGGGTEAFF.

This clonotype was picked up many times. The rearrangement links TRBV5-1 to TRBJ2-2, with D perhaps TRBD1 (6 bases). Germline V lookup: CDR1 SGHRS, CDR2 YFSETQ. The germline V and J ends were trimmed by 4 bases and 5 bases, with 12 bases remaining between them. The CDR3 covers 14 residues. In nucleotides, the CDR3 is TGCGCCAGCAGCCCTGGGACACCTACCGGGGAGCTGTTTTTT. It encodes CASSPGTPTGELFF.